This entry lists 16 T cell receptor beta chains sequenced from one sample in a study of blood T cell repertoires in COVID-19. Profiling relied on immunoSEQ multiplex PCR, and the TCRdb table lists in-frame clones only, not all of them. The data contain 140,000 to 150,000 clones, 60% to 85% of them singletons. The specimen was peripheral blood. The source of these receptors is a man aged 50-59 years with active or convalescent COVID-19.

This chain connects TRBV12-3 or TRBV12-4 to TRBJ1-2; no definite D call. The CDR3 runs to 12 residues. Trimming cost V 5 bases and J 4 bases, with 8 bases left between them. CDR3 loop: CASSQVLYGYTF. CDR3 DNA: TGTGCCAGCAGTCAGGTGCTCTATGGCTACACCTTC.

The chain recombines TRBV3-1 (or the pseudogene TRBV3-2) with TRBJ1-1; 7 bases are a match to TRBD1. Germline V CDR1 and CDR2: LGHDT, YNNKEL (reference sequence). With V trimmed by 7 bases and J by 0 bases, 5 bases remained unmatched. The CDR3 has 14 residues. The CDR3 nucleotides are TGTGCCAGCACCCCGACAGGGATGAACACTGAAGCTTTCTTT. Its translation: CASTPTGMNTEAFF.

This clone was seen a single time. The genes are TRBV7-9 and TRBJ2-1; 7 bases line up with TRBD2. The germline V gene has CDR1 SEHNR and CDR2 FQNEAQ (reference sequence). This CDR3 is 14 amino acids long. After removal of 6 bases from V and 6 bases from J, the junction contained 8 bases not matched to a gene. CDR3 DNA: TGTGCCAGCAGTGGACTAGTAGGCGCCAATGAGCAGTTCTTC. Its protein product is CASSGLVGANEQFF.

This sequence joins TRBV9 and TRBJ2-7; the D gene is possibly TRBD1 (7 bases). Trimming removed 4 bases at V and 7 bases at J, with 18 bases between. The CDR3 has 14 amino acids. The germline V gene encodes CDR1 SGDLS and CDR2 YYNGEE. CDR3 in amino acids: CASSPQGGGLEQYF. As DNA, the CDR3 is TGTGCCAGCAGCCCCCAGGGGGGCGGACTGGAGCAGTACTTC. Full variable domain (remainder filled in from reference TRBV9 and TRBJ2-7): DSGVTQTPKHLITATGQRVTLRCSPRSGDLSVYWYQQSLDQGLQFLIQYYNGEERAKGNILERFSAQQFPDLHSELNLSSLELGDSALYFCASSPQGGGLEQYFGPGTRLTVT.

J is TRBJ1-1 and V is TRBV7-3; D not resolved. This CDR3 is 14 amino acids long. Germline CDR1 is SGHTA and CDR2 is FQGTGA. Trimming took off 2 bases at V and 4 bases at J, with 11 bases between the two ends. CDR3 residues: CASSLLGRTTEAFF. CDR3 sequence (DNA): TGTGCCAGCAGCTTATTGGGCAGAACCACTGAAGCTTTCTTT.

The chain carries TRBV3-1 (or the pseudogene TRBV3-2) and TRBJ2-6, with D unresolved. V lost 6 bases and J lost 0, with 6 bases in between. CDR1 is LGHDT, CDR2 YNNKEL, per germline (reference sequence). The length of the CDR3 is 14 residues. The CDR3 bases are TGTGCCAGCAGACTCTTCTCTGGGGCCAACGTCCTGACTTTC. It encodes CASRLFSGANVLTF.

The V and J genes are TRBV7-3 and TRBJ2-1, with 14 bases that match TRBD2. The CDR3 length is 20 residues. CDR1 is SGHTA and CDR2 is FQGTGA in the germline V gene. V was clipped by 5 bases and J by 7 bases; unmatched bases: 19. CDR3 nucleotides: TGTGCCAGCAGCCACAGGCCCGGACTAGCGGGAGGCTCAGGTCGGAATGAGCAGTTCTTC. Protein sequence: CASSHRPGLAGGSGRNEQFF.

This clone was counted a single time. This chain uses TRBV19 with TRBJ1-2, with TRBD1 matching 10 bases. This CDR3 region has 18 residues. The germline CDR1 and CDR2 sequences are LNHDA and SQIVND (reference sequence). With 7 bases clipped from V and 2 bases from J, the junction kept 16 bases outside the gene matches. The CDR3 sequence: CASTRDWGQGPLNYGYTF. In DNA form, the CDR3 reads TGTGCCAGTACGCGAGACTGGGGACAGGGGCCTTTGAACTATGGCTACACCTTC.

This clone showed up just once. The chain uses TRBV6-5 and TRBJ2-2; TRBD1 matches 11 bases. Looked up from germline, CDR1 is MNHEY and CDR2 is SVGAGI. The trim removed 6 bases at V and 5 bases at J, leaving 5 bases unmatched. This CDR3 has 15 residues. The CDR3 spells CASRTGTGGTGELFF. The CDR3 bases are TGTGCCAGCAGGACCGGGACAGGGGGGACCGGGGAGCTGTTTTTT.

This clone was recorded a few times. The V gene is TRBV10-3, the J gene TRBJ2-1; no definite D call. CDR3 size: 13 residues. The V end was cut by 4 bases, the J end by 6 bases, with 10 bases between. The germline CDR1 and CDR2 sequences are ENHRY and SYGVKD. DNA for the CDR3: TGTGCCATCAGTGGGAGTAGTAGCAATGAGCAGTTCTTC. Protein product: CAISGSSSNEQFF.

This clone was seen a few times. This sample also contains other DNA sequences that code for the same CDR3. The V call is TRBV12-3 or TRBV12-4, the J call TRBJ2-7; TRBD2 might be the D (5 bases). The CDR3 totals 11 residues. Trimming cost V 6 bases and J 4 bases, with 7 bases left between them. CDR3 sequence reads: CASSPGYEQYF. CDR3 bases: TGTGCCAGCAGCCCGGGATACGAGCAGTACTTC.

The chain is built from TRBV19 and TRBJ1-2; 7 bases are a match to TRBD1. This CDR3 has 13 amino acids. V was pared by 3 bases and J by 5 bases, with 3 bases of the junction left unmatched. Germline loops: CDR1 LNHDA, CDR2 SQIVND (reference sequence). CDR3 amino acids: CASSIKGAYGYTF. The CDR3, as DNA: TGTGCCAGTAGTATCAAGGGGGCTTATGGCTACACCTTC. The entire variable domain, with the rest obtained from reference TRBV19 and TRBJ1-2, is as follows: DGGITQSPKYLFRKEGQNVTLSCEQNLNHDAMYWYRQDPGQGLRLIYYSQIVNDFQKGDIAEGYSVSREKKESFPLTVTSAQKNPTAFYLCASSIKGAYGYTFGSGTRLTVV.

J is TRBJ2-1 and V is TRBV5-4; 7 bases match TRBD2. Germline values: CDR1 SGHNT, CDR2 YYREEE (reference sequence). V shed 4 bases, J shed 6 bases, and the junction held 10 bases outside the gene matches. CDR3 length equals 15 residues. The CDR3, as DNA: TGTGCCAGCAGCCCGGCTCGGGGGAGGGCCAATGAGCAGTTCTTC. Amino acids: CASSPARGRANEQFF.

The chain combines TRBV5-1 with TRBJ1-1; 11 nucleotides line up with TRBD1. The CDR3 has 15 amino acids. V shed 2 bases and J 3 bases; nucleotides not matched to a gene: 3. Germline CDR1 reads SGHRS; CDR2 reads YFSETQ. The DNA for the CDR3 is TGCGCCAGCAGCTTTAGGGGACAGGGGGACACTGAAGCTTTCTTT. Translating gives CASSFRGQGDTEAFF. Looking up the rest from reference TRBV5-1 and TRBJ1-1 gives the full variable domain: KAGVTQTPRYLIKTRGQQVTLSCSPISGHRSVSWYQQTPGQGLQFLFEYFSETQRNKGNFPGRFSGRQFSNSRSEMNVSTLELGDSALYLCASSFRGQGDTEAFFGQGTRLTVV.

This chain joins TRBV4-2 and TRBJ2-1, with unresolved D. Trimming left V 0 bases short and J 3 bases short, with 9 bases between. The CDR3 sequence is 15 residues long. Germline V lookup: CDR1 LGHNA, CDR2 YNFKEQ. The CDR3 sequence is CASSQDDTVYNEQFF. In DNA form, the CDR3 reads TGTGCCAGCAGCCAAGATGACACCGTCTACAATGAGCAGTTCTTC.

The CDR3 reads CASSHGTDTQYF. The CDR3 bases are TGTGCCAGCAGCCACGGGACAGATACGCAGTATTTT. V gene TRBV11-2 combines with J gene TRBJ2-3, with D unclear. Germline loops: CDR1 SGHAT, CDR2 FQNNGV. The CDR3 contains 12 residues. The V end lost 5 bases, the J end lost 3 bases, and 6 bases lay between the germline ends.